Given below is one T cell receptor (beta chain) in context. The entry originates in a study of blood T cell repertoires in COVID-19. About the study: COVID-19 samples collected from the United States, Italy and Spain covered acute and convalescent phases. From T cells, B-cell-depleted T cells, or PBMCs came the material, which was cDNA or gDNA.

Participants' reported clinical history set cohort assignment. V lost 0 bases, J lost 0 bases, and 5 bases stayed unmatched. The CDR3 spans 16 residues. Germline V gene sequence: CDR1 GTSNPN, CDR2 SVGIG (reference sequence). Authors' methods: Researchers report that nucleated cell counts were estimated from reference gene primer amplification. Profiled with immunoSEQ multiplex PCR; TCRdb holds only in-frame clones, not every one. V and J calls and clone size are as listed in that table; D and trimming were resolved from the DNA. The sample yields about 180,000 clones, over 70% seen once. The sequenced material came from PBMCs or T cells enriched from blood (not recorded which). The V call is TRBV30, the J call TRBJ2-1, with 7 bases identical to TRBD2. This sequence was found in a woman aged 35 to 49 with acute COVID-19. This CDR3 is CAWSVLGGSSYNEQFF. The CDR3 DNA reads TGTGCCTGGAGTGTACTCGGCGGGAGCTCCTACAATGAGCAGTTCTTC.